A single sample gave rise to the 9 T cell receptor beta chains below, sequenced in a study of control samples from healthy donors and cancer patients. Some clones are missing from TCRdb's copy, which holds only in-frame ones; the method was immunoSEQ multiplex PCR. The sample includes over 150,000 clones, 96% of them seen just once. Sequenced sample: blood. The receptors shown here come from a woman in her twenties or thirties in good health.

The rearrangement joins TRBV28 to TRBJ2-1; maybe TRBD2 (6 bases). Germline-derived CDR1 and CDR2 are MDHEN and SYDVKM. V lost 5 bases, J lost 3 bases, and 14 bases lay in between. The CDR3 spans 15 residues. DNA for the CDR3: TGTGCCAGCAGTCCTCAACGCGGGGTCTACAATGAGCAGTTCTTC. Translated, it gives CASSPQRGVYNEQFF.

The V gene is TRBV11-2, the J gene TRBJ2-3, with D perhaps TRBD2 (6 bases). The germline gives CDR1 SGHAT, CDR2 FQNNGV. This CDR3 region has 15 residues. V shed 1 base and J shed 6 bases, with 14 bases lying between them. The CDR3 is CASSLGGGIGDTQYF. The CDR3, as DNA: TGTGCCAGCAGCTTAGGGGGCGGGATAGGGGATACGCAGTATTTT.

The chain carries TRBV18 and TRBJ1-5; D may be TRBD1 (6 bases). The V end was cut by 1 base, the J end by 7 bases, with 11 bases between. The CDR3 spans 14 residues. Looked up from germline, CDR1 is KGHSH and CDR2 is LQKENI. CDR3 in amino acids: CASSPRAGAQPQHF. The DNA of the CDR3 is TGTGCCAGCTCACCACGGGCAGGGGCCCAGCCCCAGCATTTT.

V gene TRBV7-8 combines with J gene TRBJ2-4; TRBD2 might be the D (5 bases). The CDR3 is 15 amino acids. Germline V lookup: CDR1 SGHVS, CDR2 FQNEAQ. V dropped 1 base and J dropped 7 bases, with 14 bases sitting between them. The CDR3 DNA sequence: TGTGCCAGCAGCTTAGGATGGGAGAGGGTTAACATTCAGTACTTC. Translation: CASSLGWERVNIQYF.

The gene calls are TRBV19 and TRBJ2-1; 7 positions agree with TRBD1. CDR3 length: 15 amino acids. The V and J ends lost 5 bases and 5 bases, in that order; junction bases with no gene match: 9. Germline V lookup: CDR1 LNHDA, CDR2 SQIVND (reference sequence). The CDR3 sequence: CASSSGGQTHNEQFF. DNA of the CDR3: TGTGCCAGTAGTTCAGGGGGACAGACCCACAATGAGCAGTTCTTC.

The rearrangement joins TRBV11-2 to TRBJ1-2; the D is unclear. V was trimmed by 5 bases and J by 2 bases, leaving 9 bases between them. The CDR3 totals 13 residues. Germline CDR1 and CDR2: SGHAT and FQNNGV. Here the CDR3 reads CASSLRANYGYTF. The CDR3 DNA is TGTGCCAGCAGCCTTAGGGCGAACTATGGCTACACCTTC.

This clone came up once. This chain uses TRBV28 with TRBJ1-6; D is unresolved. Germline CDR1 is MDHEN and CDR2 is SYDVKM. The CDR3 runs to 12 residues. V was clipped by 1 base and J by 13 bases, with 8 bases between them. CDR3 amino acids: CASSLFPSPLHF. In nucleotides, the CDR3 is TGTGCCAGCAGTTTATTCCCTTCTCCCCTCCACTTT. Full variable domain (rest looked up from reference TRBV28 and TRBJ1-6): DVKVTQSSRYLVKRTGEKVFLECVQDMDHENMFWYRQDPGLGLRLIYFSYDVKMKEKGDIPEGYSVSREKKERFSLILESASTNQTSMYLCASSLFPSPLHFGNGTRLTVT.

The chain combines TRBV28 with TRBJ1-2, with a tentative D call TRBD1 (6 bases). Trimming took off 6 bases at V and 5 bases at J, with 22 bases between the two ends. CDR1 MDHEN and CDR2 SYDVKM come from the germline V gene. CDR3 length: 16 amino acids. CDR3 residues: CASRRDTNSPLYGYTF. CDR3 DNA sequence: TGTGCCAGCAGGCGGGACACTAACTCCCCCCTTTATGGCTACACCTTC.

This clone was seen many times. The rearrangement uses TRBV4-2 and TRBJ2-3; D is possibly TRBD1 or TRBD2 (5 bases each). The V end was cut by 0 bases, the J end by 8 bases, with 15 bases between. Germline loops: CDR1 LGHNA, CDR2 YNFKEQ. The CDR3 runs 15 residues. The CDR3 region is CASSQERGVGGTQYF. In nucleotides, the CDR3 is TGTGCCAGCAGCCAAGAAAGAGGGGTAGGTGGTACGCAGTATTTT.